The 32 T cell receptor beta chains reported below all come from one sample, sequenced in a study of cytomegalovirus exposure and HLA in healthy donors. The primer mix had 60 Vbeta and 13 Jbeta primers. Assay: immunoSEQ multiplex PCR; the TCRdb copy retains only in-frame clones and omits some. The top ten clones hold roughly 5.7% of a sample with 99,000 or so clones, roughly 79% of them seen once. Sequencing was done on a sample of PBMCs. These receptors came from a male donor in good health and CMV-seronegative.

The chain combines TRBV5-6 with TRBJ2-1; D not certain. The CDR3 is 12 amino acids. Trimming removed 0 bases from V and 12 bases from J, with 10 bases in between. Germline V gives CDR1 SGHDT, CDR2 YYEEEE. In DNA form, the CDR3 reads TGTGCCAGCAGCTTGGCCTTCCTAGGGCAGTTCTTC. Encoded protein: CASSLAFLGQFF.

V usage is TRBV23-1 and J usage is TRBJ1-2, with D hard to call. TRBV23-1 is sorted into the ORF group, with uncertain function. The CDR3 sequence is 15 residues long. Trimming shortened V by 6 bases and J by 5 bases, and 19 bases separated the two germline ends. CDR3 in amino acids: CASSLPQAFWYGYTF. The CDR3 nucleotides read TGCGCCAGCAGCCTCCCTCAGGCGTTTTGGTATGGCTACACCTTC.

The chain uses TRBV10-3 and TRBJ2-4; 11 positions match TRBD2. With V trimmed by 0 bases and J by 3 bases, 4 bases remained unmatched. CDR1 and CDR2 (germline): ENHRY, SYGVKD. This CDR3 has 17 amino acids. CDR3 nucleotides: TGTGCCATCAGTGAGTCACTAGCGGGAGAGTTCAAAAACATTCAGTACTTC. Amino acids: CAISESLAGEFKNIQYF.

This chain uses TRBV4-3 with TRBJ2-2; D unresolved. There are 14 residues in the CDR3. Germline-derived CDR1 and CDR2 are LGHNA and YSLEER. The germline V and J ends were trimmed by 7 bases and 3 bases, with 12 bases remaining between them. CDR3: CASTRLVDTGELFF. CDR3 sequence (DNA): TGCGCCAGCACCCGGCTAGTCGACACCGGGGAGCTGTTTTTT.

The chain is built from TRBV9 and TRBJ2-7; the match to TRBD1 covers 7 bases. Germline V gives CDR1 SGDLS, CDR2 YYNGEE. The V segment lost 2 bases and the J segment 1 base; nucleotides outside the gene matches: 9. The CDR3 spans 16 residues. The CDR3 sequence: CASSVGQDPKSYEQYF. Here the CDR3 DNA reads TGTGCCAGCAGCGTTGGACAGGACCCTAAATCCTACGAGCAGTACTTC.

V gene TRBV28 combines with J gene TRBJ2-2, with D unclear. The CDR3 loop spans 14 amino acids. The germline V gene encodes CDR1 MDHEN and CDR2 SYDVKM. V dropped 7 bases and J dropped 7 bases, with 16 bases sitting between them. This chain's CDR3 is CASKIALSVGELFF. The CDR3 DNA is TGTGCCAGCAAGATTGCCCTTTCGGTCGGGGAGCTGTTTTTT.

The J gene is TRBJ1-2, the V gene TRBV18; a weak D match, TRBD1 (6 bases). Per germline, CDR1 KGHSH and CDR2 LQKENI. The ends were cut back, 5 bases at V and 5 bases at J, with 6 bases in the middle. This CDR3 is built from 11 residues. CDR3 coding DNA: TGTGCCAGCTCAGGACAGTATGGCTACACCTTC. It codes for CASSGQYGYTF. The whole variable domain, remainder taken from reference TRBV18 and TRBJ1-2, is NAGVMQNPRHLVRRRGQEARLRCSPMKGHSHVYWYRQLPEEGLKFMVYLQKENIIDESGMPKERFSAEFPKEGPSILRIQQVVRGDSAAYFCASSGQYGYTFGSGTRLTVV.

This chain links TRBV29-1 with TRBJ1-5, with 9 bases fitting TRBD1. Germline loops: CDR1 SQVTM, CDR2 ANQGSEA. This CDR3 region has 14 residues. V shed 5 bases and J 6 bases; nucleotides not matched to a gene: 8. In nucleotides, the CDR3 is TGCAGCGTTAAAACCGGGACAGGGAGTCAGCCCCAGCATTTT. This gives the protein CSVKTGTGSQPQHF.

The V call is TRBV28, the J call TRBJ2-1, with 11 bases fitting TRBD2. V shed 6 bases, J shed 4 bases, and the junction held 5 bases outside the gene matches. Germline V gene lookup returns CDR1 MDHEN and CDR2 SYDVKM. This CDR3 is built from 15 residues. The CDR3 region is CASSRTSGSYNEQFF. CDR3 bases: TGTGCCAGCAGCCGGACTAGCGGGTCATACAATGAGCAGTTCTTC.

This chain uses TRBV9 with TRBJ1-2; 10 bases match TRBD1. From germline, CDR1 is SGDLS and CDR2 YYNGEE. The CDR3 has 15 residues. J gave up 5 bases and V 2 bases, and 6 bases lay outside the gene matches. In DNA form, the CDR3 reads TGTGCCAGCAGCGTGTCCCCGGGACAGGGGTATGGCTACACCTTC. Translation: CASSVSPGQGYGYTF.

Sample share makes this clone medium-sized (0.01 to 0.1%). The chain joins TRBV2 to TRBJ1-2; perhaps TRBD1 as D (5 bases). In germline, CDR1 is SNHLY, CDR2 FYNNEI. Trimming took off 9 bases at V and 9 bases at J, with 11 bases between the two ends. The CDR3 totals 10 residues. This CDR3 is CASGGGSYTF. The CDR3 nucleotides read TGTGCCAGTGGGGGGGGGAGCTACACCTTC.

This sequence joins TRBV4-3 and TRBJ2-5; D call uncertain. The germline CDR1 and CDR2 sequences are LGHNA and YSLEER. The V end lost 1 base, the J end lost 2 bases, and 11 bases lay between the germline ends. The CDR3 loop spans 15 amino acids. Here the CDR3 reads CASSQGVRGQETQYF. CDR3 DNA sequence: TGCGCCAGCAGCCAAGGAGTCCGCGGACAAGAGACCCAGTACTTC.

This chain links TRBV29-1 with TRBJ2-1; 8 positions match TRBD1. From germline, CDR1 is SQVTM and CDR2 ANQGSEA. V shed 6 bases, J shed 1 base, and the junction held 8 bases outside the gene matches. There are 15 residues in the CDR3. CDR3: CSVDPGQGSYNEQFF. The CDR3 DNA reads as TGCAGCGTCGACCCCGGACAGGGATCCTACAATGAGCAGTTCTTC.

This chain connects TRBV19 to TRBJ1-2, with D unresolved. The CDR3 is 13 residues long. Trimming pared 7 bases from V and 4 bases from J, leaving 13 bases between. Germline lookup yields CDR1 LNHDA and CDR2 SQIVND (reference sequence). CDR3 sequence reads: CASNNPPGYGYTF. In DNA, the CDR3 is TGTGCCAGTAATAACCCACCGGGCTATGGCTACACCTTC.

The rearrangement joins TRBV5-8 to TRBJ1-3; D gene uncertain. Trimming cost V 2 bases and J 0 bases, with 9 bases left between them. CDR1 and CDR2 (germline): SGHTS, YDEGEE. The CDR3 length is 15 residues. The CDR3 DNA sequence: TGTGCCAGCAGCTTATGGAGAGGCTCTGGAAACACCATATATTTT. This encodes CASSLWRGSGNTIYF. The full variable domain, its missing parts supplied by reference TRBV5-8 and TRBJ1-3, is EAGVTQSPTHLIKTRGQQATLRCSPISGHTSVYWYQQALGLGLQFLLWYDEGEERNRGNFPPRFSGRQFPNYSSELNVNALELEDSALYLCASSLWRGSGNTIYFGEGSWLTVV.

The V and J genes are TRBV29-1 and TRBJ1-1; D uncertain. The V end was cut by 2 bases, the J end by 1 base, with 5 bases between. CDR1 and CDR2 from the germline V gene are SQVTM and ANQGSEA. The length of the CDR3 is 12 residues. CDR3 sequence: CSVEPGNTEAFF. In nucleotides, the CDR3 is TGCAGCGTTGAACCCGGGAACACTGAAGCTTTCTTT.

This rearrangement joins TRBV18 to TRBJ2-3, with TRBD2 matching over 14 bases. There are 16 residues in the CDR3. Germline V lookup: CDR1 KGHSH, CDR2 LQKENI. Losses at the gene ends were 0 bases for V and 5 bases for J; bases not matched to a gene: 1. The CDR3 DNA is TGTGCCAGCTCACCACCGGGACTAGCGGGAGTAGATACGCAGTATTTT. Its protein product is CASSPPGLAGVDTQYF.

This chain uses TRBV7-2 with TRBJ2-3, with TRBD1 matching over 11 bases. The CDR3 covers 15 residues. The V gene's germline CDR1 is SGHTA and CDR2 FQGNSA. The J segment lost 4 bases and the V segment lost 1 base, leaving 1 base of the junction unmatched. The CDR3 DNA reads TGTGCCAGCAGCTTAGGGGGACAGGGGGCAGATACGCAGTATTTT. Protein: CASSLGGQGADTQYF.

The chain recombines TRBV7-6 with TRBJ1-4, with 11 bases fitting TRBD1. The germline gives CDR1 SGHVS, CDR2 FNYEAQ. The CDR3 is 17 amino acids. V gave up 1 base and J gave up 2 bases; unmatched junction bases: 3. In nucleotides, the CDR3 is TGTGCCAGCAGCTTAGGGACAGGGGGCTTCACTAATGAAAAACTGTTTTTT. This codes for CASSLGTGGFTNEKLFF.

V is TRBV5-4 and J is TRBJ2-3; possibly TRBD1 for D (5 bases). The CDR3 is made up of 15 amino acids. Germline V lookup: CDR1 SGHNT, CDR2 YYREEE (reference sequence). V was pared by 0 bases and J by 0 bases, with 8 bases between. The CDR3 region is CASSLGTKSTDTQYF. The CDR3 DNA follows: TGTGCCAGCAGCTTGGGGACAAAGAGCACAGATACGCAGTATTTT.

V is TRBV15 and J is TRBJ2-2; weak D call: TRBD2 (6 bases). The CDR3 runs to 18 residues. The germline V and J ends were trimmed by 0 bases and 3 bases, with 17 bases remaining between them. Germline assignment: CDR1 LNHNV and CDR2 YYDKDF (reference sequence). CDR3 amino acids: CATSRDLGGGPYTGELFF. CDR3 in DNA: TGTGCCACCAGCAGAGATCTAGGTGGAGGGCCGTACACCGGGGAGCTGTTTTTT.

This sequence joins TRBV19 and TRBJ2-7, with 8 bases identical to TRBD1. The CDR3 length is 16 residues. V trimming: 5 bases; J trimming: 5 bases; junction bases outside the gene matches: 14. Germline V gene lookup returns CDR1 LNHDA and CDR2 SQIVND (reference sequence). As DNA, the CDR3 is TGTGCCAGTAGTCACCCTTACAGGGGGGCCCTGGACGAGCAGTACTTC. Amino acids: CASSHPYRGALDEQYF.

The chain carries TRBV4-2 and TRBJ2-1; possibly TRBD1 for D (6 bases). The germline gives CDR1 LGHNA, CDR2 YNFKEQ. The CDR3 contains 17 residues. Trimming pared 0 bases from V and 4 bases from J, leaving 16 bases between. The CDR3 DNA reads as TGTGCCAGCAGCCAAGACGTCCTAGGGACACGATACAATGAGCAGTTCTTC. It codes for CASSQDVLGTRYNEQFF.

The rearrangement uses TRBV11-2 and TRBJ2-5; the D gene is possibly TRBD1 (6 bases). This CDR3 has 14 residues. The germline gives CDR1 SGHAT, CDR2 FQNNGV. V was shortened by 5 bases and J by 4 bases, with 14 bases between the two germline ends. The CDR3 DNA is TGTGCCAGCAGCCCAACAGGGTCGAGAGAGACCCAGTACTTC. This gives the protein CASSPTGSRETQYF. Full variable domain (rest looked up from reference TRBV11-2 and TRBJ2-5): EAGVAQSPRYKIIEKRQSVAFWCNPISGHATLYWYQQILGQGPKLLIQFQNNGVVDDSQLPKDRFSAERLKGVDSTLKIQPAKLEDSAVYLCASSPTGSRETQYFGPGTRLLVL.

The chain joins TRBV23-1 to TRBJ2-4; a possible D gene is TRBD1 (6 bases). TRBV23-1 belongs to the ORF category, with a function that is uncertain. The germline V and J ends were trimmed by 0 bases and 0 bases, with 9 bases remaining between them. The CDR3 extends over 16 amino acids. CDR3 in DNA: TGCGCCAGCAGTCAATCGGGGGCACTAGCCAAAAACATTCAGTACTTC. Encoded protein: CASSQSGALAKNIQYF.

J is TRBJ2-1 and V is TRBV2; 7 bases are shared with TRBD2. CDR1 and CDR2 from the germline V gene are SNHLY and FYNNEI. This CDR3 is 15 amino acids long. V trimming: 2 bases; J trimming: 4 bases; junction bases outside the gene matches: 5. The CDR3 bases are TGTGCCAGCAGTGAAAGGACTAGTGAATACAATGAGCAGTTCTTC. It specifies CASSERTSEYNEQFF.

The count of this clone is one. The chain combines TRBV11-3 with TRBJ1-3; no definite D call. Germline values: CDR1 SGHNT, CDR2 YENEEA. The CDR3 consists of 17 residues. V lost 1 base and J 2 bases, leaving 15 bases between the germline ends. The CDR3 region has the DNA TGTGCCAGCAGCTTAGTTGGCTTTGGGAGACCTGGAAACACCATATATTTT. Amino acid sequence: CASSLVGFGRPGNTIYF.

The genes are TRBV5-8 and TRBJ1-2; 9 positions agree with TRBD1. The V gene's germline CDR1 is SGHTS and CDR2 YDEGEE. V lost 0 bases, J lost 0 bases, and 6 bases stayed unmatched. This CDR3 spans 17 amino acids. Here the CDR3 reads CASSLALGTGPNYGYTF. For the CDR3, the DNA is TGTGCCAGCAGCTTGGCCCTCGGGACAGGGCCTAACTATGGCTACACCTTC.

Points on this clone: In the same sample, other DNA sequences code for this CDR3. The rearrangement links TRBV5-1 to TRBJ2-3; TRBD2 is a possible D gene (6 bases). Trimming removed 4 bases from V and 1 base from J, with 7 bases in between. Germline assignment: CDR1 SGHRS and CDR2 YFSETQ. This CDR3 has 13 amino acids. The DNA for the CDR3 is TGCGCCAGCAGCCCTAGCGGCACAGATACGCAGTATTTT. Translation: CASSPSGTDTQYF.

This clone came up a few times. The DNA for the CDR3 is TGTGCCAGCAGCTTCGATTGGGACAGATCCTACGAGCAGTACTTC. Translated, it gives CASSFDWDRSYEQYF. V and J are TRBV7-9 and TRBJ2-7; 7 bases align to TRBD1. Germline V gene data show CDR1 as SEHNR and CDR2 as FQNEAQ (reference sequence). CDR3 length equals 15 residues. V was clipped by 3 bases and J by 1 base; unmatched bases: 6.

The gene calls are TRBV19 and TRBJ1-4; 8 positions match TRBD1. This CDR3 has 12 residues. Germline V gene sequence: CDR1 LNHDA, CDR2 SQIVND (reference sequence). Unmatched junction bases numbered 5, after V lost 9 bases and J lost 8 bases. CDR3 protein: CARPGQDEKLFF. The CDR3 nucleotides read TGTGCCAGGCCGGGACAGGACGAAAAACTGTTTTTT.

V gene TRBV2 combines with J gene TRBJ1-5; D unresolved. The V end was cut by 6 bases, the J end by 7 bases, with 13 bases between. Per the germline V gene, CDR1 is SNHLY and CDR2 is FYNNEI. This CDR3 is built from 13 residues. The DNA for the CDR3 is TGTGCCAGCAGCCCAACAAAGCGCCAGCCCCAGCATTTT. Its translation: CASSPTKRQPQHF.